The 29 T cell receptor beta chains in this list originate from one sample, sequenced in a study of neurological immune-mediated disorders (dated by TCRdb to about 2019). Libraries were built with 5' RACE. The listed sequencing device is Illumina HiSeq 2500. In-frame beta chains were kept once TCRdb had trimmed the public reads at Q25 with fastp and called clones with MiXCR. Rows with a matching CDR3 protein are joined into one entry that keeps the most common DNA and genes. For this sample there are about 70,000 distinct CDR3 sequences; 2.5% to 4% appear just once. The ten largest account for roughly 5.2% of the sample. The sample taken for sequencing was PBMCs. These receptors came from a woman aged 45 to 65 with multiple sclerosis.

This clonotype was recorded many times. The chain combines TRBV5-6 with TRBJ1-1; 7 bases are shared with TRBD1. There are 14 residues in the CDR3. Germline lookup yields CDR1 SGHDT and CDR2 YYEEEE. V lost 4 bases, J lost 1 base, and 4 bases stayed unmatched. CDR3 sequence reads: CASSRGTENTEAFF. CDR3 bases: TGTGCCAGCAGCCGAGGGACAGAGAACACTGAAGCTTTCTTT. Full variable domain (missing parts from reference TRBV5-6 and TRBJ1-1): DAGVTQSPTHLIKTRGQQVTLRCSPKSGHDTVSWYQQALGQGPQFIFQYYEEEERQRGNFPDRFSGHQFPNYSSELNVNALLLGDSALYLCASSRGTENTEAFFGQGTRLTVV.

Worth noting for this clonotype: At one of its ends the junction is not consistent with the germline gene, which may arise from a read error. CDR3 DNA: TGCGCCAGCAGCACGGACAGGGGGGTTTCACCCCTACACTTT. Translated: CASSTDRGVSPLHF. The chain joins TRBV5-1 to TRBJ1-6; the match to TRBD1 covers 10 bases. In germline, CDR1 is SGHRS, CDR2 YFSETQ. CDR3 size: 14 residues.

This clonotype was observed at least ten times. The gene calls are TRBV28 and TRBJ1-2, with 7 bases identical to TRBD1. The CDR3 runs 14 residues. Unmatched junction bases numbered 7, after V lost 5 bases and J lost 4 bases. Looked up from germline, CDR1 is MDHEN and CDR2 is SYDVKM. CDR3 DNA sequence: TGTGCCAGCAGTCCATATGGGACAGTCTATGGCTACACCTTC. Translating it yields CASSPYGTVYGYTF.

V gene TRBV4-1 combines with J gene TRBJ1-6, with a possible D match to TRBD1 (5 bases). V was shortened by 1 base and J by 6 bases, with 16 bases between the two germline ends. From germline, CDR1 is MGHRA and CDR2 YSYEKL. The CDR3 loop spans 17 amino acids. CDR3 amino acids: CASSQVDMGFLNSPLHF. The CDR3 coding sequence is TGCGCCAGCAGCCAAGTGGACATGGGGTTTCTTAATTCACCCCTCCACTTT.

This clonotype was counted many times. The chain employs TRBV5-1 and TRBJ2-4, with TRBD2 identical over 7 bases. The germline CDR1 and CDR2 sequences are SGHRS and YFSETQ. CDR3 length: 17 residues. V lost 2 bases, J lost 4 bases, and 12 bases stayed unmatched. CDR3 nucleotide sequence: TGCGCCAGCAGCTTATTTGGGGAGCTAGCGGCTAAAAACATTCAGTACTTC. Its protein is CASSLFGELAAKNIQYF. Based on the CDR3 plus reference TRBV5-1 and TRBJ2-4, the full variable domain is KAGVTQTPRYLIKTRGQQVTLSCSPISGHRSVSWYQQTPGQGLQFLFEYFSETQRNKGNFPGRFSGRQFSNSRSEMNVSTLELGDSALYLCASSLFGELAAKNIQYFGAGTRLSVL.

This clonotype showed up many times. The rearrangement links TRBV6-5 to TRBJ2-1; TRBD2 matches at 12 bases. The CDR3 extends over 13 amino acids. V shed 11 bases and J 4 bases; nucleotides not matched to a gene: 3. Germline assignment: CDR1 MNHEY and CDR2 SVGAGI. The CDR3 DNA reads as TGTGCCTCCGGACTAGCGGGGTACAATGAGCAGTTCTTC. Translation gives CASGLAGYNEQFF.

This clonotype was detected many times. The genes are TRBV4-3 and TRBJ1-1; weak D call: TRBD1 (5 bases). CDR1 and CDR2 (germline): LGHNA, YSLEER. Trimming left V 1 base short and J 0 bases short, with 9 bases between. The CDR3 runs to 15 residues. CDR3 nucleotides: TGCGCCAGCAGCCAAGGTGTCAGGGTGAACACTGAAGCTTTCTTT. As protein: CASSQGVRVNTEAFF.

This clonotype was counted ten times or more. The rearrangement joins TRBV5-1 to TRBJ2-3; a possible D gene is TRBD2 (5 bases). Germline lookup yields CDR1 SGHRS and CDR2 YFSETQ. Trimming removed 2 bases from V and 0 bases from J, with 10 bases in between. The CDR3 length is 15 residues. The CDR3 loop is CASSLGLASTDTQYF. DNA of the CDR3: TGCGCCAGCAGCTTAGGGCTAGCCAGCACAGATACGCAGTATTTT. Full variable domain (remainder filled in from reference TRBV5-1 and TRBJ2-3): KAGVTQTPRYLIKTRGQQVTLSCSPISGHRSVSWYQQTPGQGLQFLFEYFSETQRNKGNFPGRFSGRQFSNSRSEMNVSTLELGDSALYLCASSLGLASTDTQYFGPGTRLTVL.

Ten or more counts support this clonotype. The CDR3 bases are TGTGCCAGCAGCTTAGAGGCGGGAAACTATGGCTACACCTTC. As protein: CASSLEAGNYGYTF. The chain couples TRBV7-9 to TRBJ1-2; no clear D. This CDR3 is 14 amino acids long. Trimming removed 1 base from V and 2 bases from J, with 8 bases in between. Germline values: CDR1 SEHNR, CDR2 FQNEAQ (reference sequence).

There are many counts of this clonotype. The CDR3 coding sequence is TGTGCCAGCAGCTCAGGACAGGTCCTCACAGATACGCAGTATTTT. It translates to CASSSGQVLTDTQYF. The chain is built from TRBV12-3 or TRBV12-4 and TRBJ2-3; 7 positions match TRBD1. The CDR3 contains 15 residues. The V gene end was trimmed by 6 bases and the J gene end by 2 bases; junction bases not matched to a gene: 8.

This clonotype was seen repeatedly, ten times or more. This chain connects TRBV7-8 to TRBJ2-1; TRBD1 aligns across 9 bases. The CDR3 has 16 residues. J was trimmed by 7 bases and V by 3 bases; bases with no gene match: 10. The germline V gene encodes CDR1 SGHVS and CDR2 FQNEAQ. DNA for the CDR3: TGTGCCAGCAGCTTGTACCGGGACAGGGTTGGTAATGAGCAGTTCTTC. This sequence encodes CASSLYRDRVGNEQFF.

Turning to this clonotype: In this CDR3 the conserved last residue, phenylalanine or tryptophan, is missing, so a read error is likely. The chain couples TRBV4-3 to TRBJ1-2; weak D call: TRBD1 (6 bases). Germline CDR1 and CDR2: LGHNA and YSLEER. V was clipped by 2 bases and J by 8 bases, with 21 bases between them. The CDR3 runs 16 residues. CDR3 sequence (DNA): TGCGCCAGCAGCCAAACCCCGACAGGTCTTAGGACGGGCTACACCAAC. This sequence encodes CASSQTPTGLRTGYTN.

This clonotype appeared many times. The V gene is TRBV7-2, the J gene TRBJ2-2; D remains ambiguous. CDR3 length equals 11 residues. V was pared by 4 bases and J by 6 bases, with 3 bases between. Germline CDR1 is SGHTA and CDR2 is FQGNSA. The CDR3 nucleotides read TGTGCCAGCAGCTGGCCCGGGGAGCTGTTTTTT. This codes for CASSWPGELFF. Filled out from reference TRBV7-2 and TRBJ2-2, the complete variable domain reads GAGVSQSPSNKVTEKGKDVELRCDPISGHTALYWYRQSLGQGLEFLIYFQGNSAPDKSGLPSDRFSAERTGGSVSTLTIQRTQQEDSAVYLCASSWPGELFFGEGSRLTVL.

This clonotype was picked up a small number of times. This chain connects TRBV6-2 or TRBV6-3 to TRBJ2-3; no clear D. The CDR3 runs 18 residues. V was shortened by 3 bases and J by 4 bases, with 23 bases between the two germline ends. The germline V gene encodes CDR1 MNHEY and CDR2 SVGEGT. CDR3 loop: CASSYAPKLPGSSDTQYF. The CDR3 region has the DNA TGTGCCAGCAGTTATGCGCCCAAGCTTCCGGGCTCCTCAGATACGCAGTATTTT.

This clonotype occurred many times. The V and J genes are TRBV20-1 and TRBJ1-2; 7 bases map to TRBD1. This CDR3 contains 14 residues. V lost 6 bases and J lost 3; bases outside the gene matches: 10. In germline, CDR1 is DFQATT, CDR2 SNEGSKA (reference sequence). The DNA for the CDR3 is TGCAGTGCAGTACAGGGGCTGGGGGACTATGGCTACACCTTC. Translating gives CSAVQGLGDYGYTF.

This clonotype has ten or more counts. V usage is TRBV6-6 and J usage is TRBJ2-2; 7 nucleotides match TRBD1. Germline loops: CDR1 MNHNY, CDR2 SVGAGI (reference sequence). The CDR3 is 14 amino acids. Germline trimming cut 6 bases from V and 4 bases from J; bases unmatched to any gene: 5. The CDR3 reads CASRTGQPTGELFF. The CDR3 DNA reads as TGTGCCAGCAGGACGGGACAGCCCACCGGGGAGCTGTTTTTT.

Worth noting for this clonotype: This could be a read error, since a much larger clone is one nucleotide away. The chain joins TRBV20-1 to TRBJ2-7, with 8 positions matching TRBD2. V trimming: 0 bases; J trimming: 0 bases; junction bases outside the gene matches: 1. The CDR3 totals 14 residues. Germline V gives CDR1 DFQATT, CDR2 SNEGSKA (reference sequence). The CDR3 bases are TGCAGTGCTAGAGAAAGCGGGGGCTCCTACGAGCAGTACTTC. Translating gives CSARESGGSYEQYF.

The sample holds many counts of this clonotype. The V and J genes are TRBV28 and TRBJ2-7; 7 bases fit TRBD1. V gave up 6 bases and J gave up 2 bases; unmatched junction bases: 7. The V gene's germline CDR1 is MDHEN and CDR2 SYDVKM. The CDR3 spans 14 residues. The CDR3, as DNA: TGTGCCAGCAGGGAATCAGGGACAGCCTACGAGCAGTACGTC. This sequence encodes CASRESGTAYEQYV.

This clonotype came up many times. The J gene is TRBJ2-1, the V gene TRBV11-1; 9 bases are a match to TRBD2. Losses at the gene ends were 4 bases for V and 8 bases for J; bases not matched to a gene: 9. The CDR3 covers 15 residues. Germline CDR1 and CDR2: SGHAT and FQDESV (reference sequence). In nucleotides, the CDR3 is TGTGCCAGCAGCTATAGCGGGAGCTTTTCGGATGAGCAGTTCTTC. Its translation is CASSYSGSFSDEQFF.

In its sample, this clonotype was seen many times. V and J are TRBV5-1 and TRBJ2-3; the D is unclear. The CDR3 runs 16 residues. Between the trimmed V and J ends, which lost 0 bases and 4 bases, there was a span of 15 bases. Germline loops: CDR1 SGHRS, CDR2 YFSETQ. CDR3 in amino acids: CASSLGATRKADTQYF. The CDR3 nucleotides are TGCGCCAGCAGCTTGGGGGCTACCCGGAAGGCAGATACGCAGTATTTT.

The chain has TRBV3-1 and TRBJ2-3; D not certain. The germline gives CDR1 LGHDT, CDR2 YNNKEL (reference sequence). There are 15 residues in the CDR3. Trimming took off 0 bases at V and 5 bases at J, with 12 bases between the two ends. The DNA for the CDR3 is TGTGCCAGCAGCCAAGATCTGGGCAACAAAGATACGCAGTATTTT. This sequence encodes CASSQDLGNKDTQYF.

There are many counts of this clonotype. This chain connects TRBV5-5 to TRBJ2-7; D is unclear. CDR3 length: 13 amino acids. V lost 4 bases and J 3 bases, leaving 11 bases between the germline ends. Germline V CDR1 and CDR2: SGHKS, YYEKEE (reference sequence). CDR3 protein: CASSIGISYEQYF. In nucleotides, the CDR3 is TGTGCCAGCAGCATCGGAATCAGCTACGAGCAGTACTTC.

The chain couples TRBV29-1 to TRBJ2-6; unclear D gene. CDR3 length: 14 residues. From germline, CDR1 is SQVTM and CDR2 ANQGSEA. The germline V and J ends were trimmed by 4 bases and 0 bases, with 7 bases remaining between them. DNA for the CDR3: TGCAGCGTTGGTCAGAGCTCTGGGGCCAACGTCCTGACTTTC. Residues: CSVGQSSGANVLTF.

Turning to this clonotype: A much larger clone lies a single base off, so this may be a read error. V gene TRBV14 combines with J gene TRBJ2-3; D call uncertain. The V end lost 8 bases, the J end lost 2 bases, and 11 bases lay between the germline ends. Germline-derived CDR1 and CDR2 are SGHDN and FVKESK. CDR3 length: 13 residues. The CDR3 nucleotides are TGTGCCAGCCTGGGAAATTTCACAGATACGCAGTATTTT. Encoded protein: CASLGNFTDTQYF. The entire variable domain, with the rest obtained from reference TRBV14 and TRBJ2-3, is as follows: EAGVTQFPSHSVIEKGQTVTLRCDPISGHDNLYWYRRVMGKEIKFLLHFVKESKQDESGMPNNRFLAERTGGTYSTLKVQPAELEDSGVYFCASLGNFTDTQYFGPGTRLTVL.

There are many counts of this clonotype. The rearrangement links TRBV4-3 to TRBJ2-7; D gene uncertain. Germline V gene lookup returns CDR1 LGHNA and CDR2 YSLEER. Trimming pared 10 bases from V and 2 bases from J, leaving 15 bases between. The CDR3 is 13 residues long. The CDR3 is CATPTPSPYEQYF. Written as DNA, the CDR3 is TGCGCCACCCCGACCCCTTCCCCCTACGAGCAGTACTTC.

This clonotype was seen ten or more times. The CDR3 here is CASSLARMDEQYF. The CDR3 nucleotides read TGTGCCAGCAGCTTAGCGAGGATGGATGAGCAGTACTTC. The chain uses TRBV7-9 and TRBJ2-7; no definite D call. Per germline, CDR1 SEHNR and CDR2 FQNEAQ (reference sequence). The CDR3 totals 13 residues. V lost 0 bases to trimming and J lost 7 bases, with 10 bases between them.

This clonotype was counted at least ten times. The chain joins TRBV12-3 or TRBV12-4 to TRBJ1-1; the D is unclear. V was shortened by 6 bases and J by 1 base, with 6 bases between the two germline ends. This CDR3 region has 12 residues. The CDR3 sequence: CASRGKNTEAFF. The CDR3 region has the DNA TGTGCCAGCAGGGGGAAGAACACTGAAGCTTTCTTT.

This clonotype was detected many times. This chain connects TRBV10-3 to TRBJ2-3, with TRBD1 identical over 8 bases. The CDR3 loop spans 14 amino acids. CDR1 ENHRY and CDR2 SYGVKD come from the germline V gene. This CDR3 reads CSIRPDRGTDTQYF. CDR3 bases: TGTAGCATTCGACCGGACAGGGGCACAGATACGCAGTATTTT.

Many counts were recorded for this clonotype. V is TRBV6-4 and J is TRBJ2-3; D is undetermined. CDR3 size: 13 residues. Trimming stripped 3 bases from V and 3 bases from J, with 7 bases between. Germline V lookup: CDR1 MRHNA, CDR2 SNTAGT. The CDR3 loop reads CASSERVTDTQYF. In DNA form, the CDR3 reads TGTGCCAGCAGTGAGCGAGTGACAGATACGCAGTATTTT.